Listed below are T cell receptor beta chains from one sample, sequenced in a study of cytomegalovirus exposure and HLA in healthy donors. TCRdb keeps only in-frame clones here, not all; method: immunoSEQ multiplex PCR. The sample shows around 93,000 clones, 82% of them seen only once. The sample consisted of PBMCs. All receptors derive from a man aged 50 to 60 in good health and CMV-seronegative. CDR3s include the opening cysteine and the closing phenylalanine or tryptophan. The D gene is left open where the match is weak. Rows give clone size only sometimes, using once, few, many, or a class for an expanded clone.

j_call,clone_size,v_call,d_call,cdr3_nt,cdr3_aa
TRBJ1-4,.,TRBV19,TRBD1,TGTGCCAGTAGTACGGGACAGGCCGTTGGAAAACTGTTTTTT,CASSTGQAVGKLFF
TRBJ1-1,.,TRBV7-9,.,TGTGCCAGCAGCTTACGCCAGGGGGAAGCTTTCTTT,CASSLRQGEAFF
TRBJ2-3,.,TRBV9,TRBD2,TGTGCCAGCAGCGTACGACTAGCGGTCACAGATACGCAGTATTTT,CASSVRLAVTDTQYF
TRBJ1-1,.,TRBV9,TRBD1,TGTGCCAGCAGCGTAGGACAGGGGAACACTGAAGCTTTCTTT,CASSVGQGNTEAFF
TRBJ2-2,.,TRBV5-3,TRBD1,TGTGCCAGAAGCTTGAGGCCGGGACAGGGAGACACCGGGGAGCTGTTTTTT,CARSLRPGQGDTGELFF
TRBJ2-1,once,TRBV6-6,TRBD2,TGTGCCAGCAGTCAGGGACTAGCGGGAAAGGGTGAGCAGTTCTTC,CASSQGLAGKGEQFF
TRBJ1-1,.,TRBV5-1,TRBD1,TGCGCCAGCAGTGGGACAGGGGCAACAACTGAAGCTTTCTTT,CASSGTGATTEAFF
TRBJ1-5,.,TRBV7-2,.,TGTGCCAGCAGCTTCTACAGCAATCAGCCCCAGCATTTT,CASSFYSNQPQHF
TRBJ2-2,.,TRBV18,TRBD2,TGTGCCAGCTCATCAACTAGCGGCATCGCCGGGGAGCTGTTTTTT,CASSSTSGIAGELFF
TRBJ1-2,once,TRBV27,TRBD1,TGTGCCAGCAGTTTCTTCGGGACAGATGGCTACACCTTC,CASSFFGTDGYTF
TRBJ1-2,.,TRBV4-1,.,TGCGCCAGCAGCCAAGATACAGCTCACTATGGCTACACCTTC,CASSQDTAHYGYTF
TRBJ2-7,.,TRBV6-5,.,TGTGCCAGCAGTTTTCTGCGAGCGGGTAGCTCCTACGAGCAGTACTTC,CASSFLRAGSSYEQYF
TRBJ2-3,.,TRBV9,TRBD2,TGTGCCAGCAGCGTAGGGTCTAGCGGGAGGACAGATACGCAGTATTTT,CASSVGSSGRTDTQYF
TRBJ2-2,.,TRBV19,.,TGTGCCAGTAGTTCTCCCCGGCAGGGGGGCACCGGGGAGCTGTTTTTT,CASSSPRQGGTGELFF
TRBJ1-1,.,TRBV29-1,.,TGCAGCGTTGAAACACCGGGTGAAGCTTTCTTT,CSVETPGEAFF
TRBJ1-1,.,TRBV27,TRBD1,TGTGCCAGCAGTATCATACAGGGGGCAGGTGGCACTGAAGCTTTCTTT,CASSIIQGAGGTEAFF
TRBJ2-3,.,TRBV27,TRBD1,TGTGCCAGCAGTTCCTACAGGGGGTTGCCACCCCAGGCAGATACGCAGTATTTT,CASSSYRGLPPQADTQYF
TRBJ2-5,.,TRBV19,.,TGTGCCAGTAGTATAGAAGTGCGGCGAACCCAGTACTTC,CASSIEVRRTQYF
TRBJ2-4,once,TRBV28,.,TGTGCCAGCAGTTTCCCTCTTACGCCTGGACGGGACAAAATCATTCAGTACTTC,CASSFPLTPGRDKIIQYF
TRBJ1-1,.,TRBV29-1,.,TGCAGCGTTAGGTCAGGGCAGGGTCCGAACACTGAAGCTTTCTTT,CSVRSGQGPNTEAFF
TRBJ1-5,few,TRBV6-6,TRBD1,TGTGCCAGCAGAGGGGGGACAGCGGATCAGCCCCAGCATTTT,CASRGGTADQPQHF
TRBJ2-4,.,TRBV27,.,TGTGCCAGCCACCCTAACCGAGCTCTAGCCAAAAACATTCAGTACTTC,CASHPNRALAKNIQYF
TRBJ1-5,.,TRBV9,TRBD1,TGTGCCAGCAGCGCATCGGACAGGGGGCGACAGCCCCAGCATTTT,CASSASDRGRQPQHF
TRBJ2-7,once,TRBV10-3,TRBD1,TGTGCCATATCCCGGACAGGAAAGGACTACGAGCAGTACTTC,CAISRTGKDYEQYF
TRBJ2-1,few,TRBV5-6,TRBD2,TGTGCCAGCAGCAAGGGACTATTCTACAATGAGCAGTTCTTC,CASSKGLFYNEQFF
TRBJ2-3,.,TRBV4-2,.,TGTGCCAGCAGCGGGGCCGGCGTAGGAGATACGCAGTATTTT,CASSGAGVGDTQYF
TRBJ2-7,.,TRBV28,TRBD2,TGTGCCAGCAGTGTGGCGGGAGCGCGATCCTACGAGCAGTACTTC,CASSVAGARSYEQYF
TRBJ2-5,.,TRBV5-6,.,TGTGCCAGCAGCTTGGCTGGGCGGGATCAAGAGACCCAGTACTTC,CASSLAGRDQETQYF
TRBJ2-7,once,TRBV6-5,TRBD1,TGTGCCAGCAGTCCGGACAGGAGCTCCTACGAGCAGTACTTC,CASSPDRSSYEQYF
TRBJ2-2,once,TRBV30,.,TGTGCCTGGGACGCCAGGGGACGGACCGGGGAGCTGTTTTTT,CAWDARGRTGELFF
TRBJ2-5,once,TRBV5-1,.,TGCGCCAGCAGCTTGGCCCAGACAGTGGAGACCCAGTACTTC,CASSLAQTVETQYF
TRBJ2-1,.,TRBV19,TRBD2,TGTGCCAGTAGCACGACTAGCGGTTCCTACAATGAGCAGTTCTTC,CASSTTSGSYNEQFF
TRBJ2-1,.,TRBV6-5,TRBD2,TGTGCCAGCAGGCTGACTAGCGCCCACAATGAGCAGTTCTTC,CASRLTSAHNEQFF
TRBJ1-3,once,TRBV9,.,TGTGCCAGCAGCGCCTCCCTAGAGGACTCTGGAAACACCATATATTTT,CASSASLEDSGNTIYF
TRBJ2-2,.,TRBV2,.,TGTGCCAGCAGTCCAAGATCATGGCCCGGGGAGCTGTTTTTT,CASSPRSWPGELFF
TRBJ2-7,once,TRBV7-9,TRBD1,TGTGCCAGCAGCCCCAGACAGGGAACCTACGAGCAGTACTTC,CASSPRQGTYEQYF
TRBJ2-7,.,TRBV4-3,TRBD2,TGCGCCAGCAGCCTAAGACTAGCGGCCTACTACGAGCAGTACTTC,CASSLRLAAYYEQYF
TRBJ2-5,.,TRBV9,.,TGTGCCAGCAGCGTAGAGGCCCACGGGGAGCAGTACTTC,CASSVEAHGEQYF
TRBJ1-1,.,TRBV18,.,TGTGCCAGCTCACCACCGATGGCCGTGAACACTGAAGCTTTCTTT,CASSPPMAVNTEAFF
TRBJ2-2,.,TRBV7-3,.,TGTGCCAGCAGCTTTGGGACTGCTAACACCGGGGAGCTGTTTTTT,CASSFGTANTGELFF
TRBJ2-3,.,TRBV19,TRBD2,TGTGCCAGTAGTATAGGCCCGACTAGCGGGAGTGGTACAGATACGCAGTATTTT,CASSIGPTSGSGTDTQYF
TRBJ1-2,.,TRBV9,.,TGTGCCAGCAGCGCGACGCCTACAGGGCTTATTGGCTACACCTTC,CASSATPTGLIGYTF
TRBJ2-3,.,TRBV2,.,TGTGCCAGCAGTGGGACAGCTAGCACAGATACGCAGTATTTT,CASSGTASTDTQYF
TRBJ2-1,.,TRBV5-4,TRBD2,TGTGCCAGCAGCTTGCCGGGGGCGGGAGGGGACAATGAGCAGTTCTTC,CASSLPGAGGDNEQFF
TRBJ1-2,.,TRBV28,TRBD1,TGTGCCAGCATACAGGGGGGAGTGCATGGCTACACCTTC,CASIQGGVHGYTF
TRBJ1-1,.,TRBV9,.,TGTGCCAGCAGCCCGCAGGGGTCAGAAGCTTTCTTT,CASSPQGSEAFF
TRBJ2-7,.,TRBV30,TRBD2,TGTGCCTGGAGTGCCGGACTAGCGGGCTCCTACGAGCAGTACTTC,CAWSAGLAGSYEQYF
TRBJ2-5,.,TRBV7-9,TRBD1,TGTGCCAGCAGCCCGCAGACAGGGGATAAAGAGACCCAGTACTTC,CASSPQTGDKETQYF
TRBJ2-1,once,TRBV19,.,TGTGCCAGTAGTATAAAGCGGATCTCCTACAATGAGCAGTTCTTC,CASSIKRISYNEQFF
TRBJ2-3,.,TRBV6-5,.,TGTGCCAGCAGTTTTAACCGGGACACTGGCACAGATACGCAGTATTTT,CASSFNRDTGTDTQYF